This T cell receptor beta chain derives from a study of blood T cell repertoires in COVID-19. In the study overall: Collection of acute and convalescent COVID-19 samples took place in the United States, Italy and Spain.

Profiled with immunoSEQ multiplex PCR; TCRdb holds only in-frame clones, not every one. In the table there are roughly 350,000 clones, 88% of which are singletons. Germline V CDR1 and CDR2: KGHDR, SFDVKD. V lost 3 bases and J lost 0, with 15 bases in between. The CDR3 covers 17 residues. The material sequenced was peripheral blood. The receptor was isolated from a woman aged 70-85 years with COVID-19, enrolled during active disease. The V gene is TRBV24-1, the J gene TRBJ2-3; possible D gene TRBD2, 6 bases. Here the CDR3 reads CATSDLNPGLSTDTQYF. As DNA, the CDR3 is TGTGCCACCAGTGATCTCAACCCGGGACTGAGCACAGATACGCAGTATTTT.